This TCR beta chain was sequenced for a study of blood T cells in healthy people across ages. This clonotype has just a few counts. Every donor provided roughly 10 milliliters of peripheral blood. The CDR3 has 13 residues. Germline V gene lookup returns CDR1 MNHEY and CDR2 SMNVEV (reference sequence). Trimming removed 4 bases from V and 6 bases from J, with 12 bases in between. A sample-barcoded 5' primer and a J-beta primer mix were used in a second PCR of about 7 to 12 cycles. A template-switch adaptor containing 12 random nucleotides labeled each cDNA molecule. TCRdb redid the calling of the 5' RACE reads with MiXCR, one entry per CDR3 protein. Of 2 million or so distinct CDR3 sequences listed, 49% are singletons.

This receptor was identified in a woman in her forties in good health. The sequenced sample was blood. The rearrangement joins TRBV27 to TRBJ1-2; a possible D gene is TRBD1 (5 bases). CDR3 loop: CASSYLGVDGYTF. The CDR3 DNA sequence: TGTGCCAGCAGTTATTTGGGGGTCGATGGCTACACCTTC.